This passage covers 28 T cell receptor beta chains from one sample sequenced in a study of shared clonotypes between healthy human individuals (dated by TCRdb to about 2020). Libraries were constructed by the immunoSEQ multiplex PCR assay. TCRdb obtained this table from immuneACCESS and retained in-frame rearrangements with V and J assigned. These tables miss some clones; where compared with another copy, unresolved V genes account for less than half of the shortfall, and the remainder is unexplained. Here the sample has 2.5 million or so clones; about 92% occur a single time. The top ten clones comprise roughly 0.15% of the sample. Sequencing was carried out using naive CD4+ T cells sorted from blood. Sample cell subset or site, as interpreted from the label and publication: CD45RA+ positively selected. The source is a man between 18 and 35 years old in good health.

In regard to this clone: The junction does not match germline at one end; this may be a read error. The J gene is TRBJ2-7, the V gene TRBV18; tentative D call: TRBD1 (6 bases). Germline V gene sequence: CDR1 KGHSH, CDR2 LQKENI. CDR3 length: 13 residues. In DNA, the CDR3 is TGTGCCAGCTCACCTCCGACTTCGGACAGCCTCCACTTC. As protein: CASSPPTSDSLHF.

The chain employs TRBV30 and TRBJ2-1; 8 positions agree with TRBD2. There are 14 residues in the CDR3. J lost 4 bases, V lost 7 bases, and 9 bases had no gene match. Germline V lookup: CDR1 GTSNPN, CDR2 SVGIG (reference sequence). CDR3 sequence: CAFSVAGKYNEQFF. CDR3 nucleotides: TGTGCCTTCTCTGTAGCGGGAAAATACAATGAGCAGTTCTTC. Complete variable domain (other parts from reference TRBV30 and TRBJ2-1): SQTIHQWPATLVQPVGSPLSLECTVEGTSNPNLYWYRQAAGRGLQLLFYSVGIGQISSEVPQNLSASRPQDRQFILSSKKLLLSDSGFYLCAFSVAGKYNEQFFGPGTRLTVL.

This sequence joins TRBV5-1 and TRBJ2-7; 12 positions agree with TRBD2. The germline V gene encodes CDR1 SGHRS and CDR2 YFSETQ. The CDR3 is made up of 16 amino acids. V lost 1 base to trimming and J lost 5 bases; unmatched junction nucleotides: 7. The CDR3 bases are TGCGCCAGCAGCTTGAAGACTAGCGGGAGCGAGAACGAGCAGTACTTC. This gives the protein CASSLKTSGSENEQYF.

The rearrangement uses TRBV18 and TRBJ1-4; 11 nucleotides agree with TRBD1. V trimming: 4 bases; J trimming: 6 bases; junction bases outside the gene matches: 1. CDR1 is KGHSH and CDR2 is LQKENI in the germline V gene. There are 14 residues in the CDR3. CDR3 coding DNA: TGTGCCAGCTCACGGGGACAGGGGGATGAAAAACTGTTTTTT. This sequence encodes CASSRGQGDEKLFF.

This sequence joins TRBV5-6 and TRBJ2-5, with D perhaps TRBD2 (5 bases). Germline CDR1 and CDR2: SGHDT and YYEEEE. The germline V and J ends were trimmed by 0 bases and 4 bases, with 10 bases remaining between them. The CDR3 sequence is 14 residues long. The CDR3 DNA sequence: TGTGCCAGCAGCTTGGGGCTAGCCGCAGAGACCCAGTACTTC. Encoded protein: CASSLGLAAETQYF.

This sequence joins TRBV15 and TRBJ2-1, with D possibly matching TRBD2 (7 bases). Per germline, CDR1 LNHNV and CDR2 YYDKDF (reference sequence). Trimming took 5 bases from V and 5 from J, leaving 16 bases between them. The CDR3 length is 15 residues. CDR3 in DNA: TGTGCCACCAGCGGGGGGCGGGAGCAAAACAATGAGCAGTTCTTC. This encodes CATSGGREQNNEQFF.

The rearrangement uses TRBV5-1 and TRBJ2-7; D assignment may be TRBD1 or TRBD2 (5 bases each). CDR1 SGHRS and CDR2 YFSETQ come from the germline V gene. The germline V and J ends were trimmed by 0 bases and 6 bases, with 16 bases remaining between them. This CDR3 spans 15 amino acids. CDR3 DNA sequence: TGCGCCAGCAGCTTGGGGACACTAGGAGTGTCCGAGCAGTACTTC. Translating gives CASSLGTLGVSEQYF.

J is TRBJ2-2 and V is TRBV30, with 8 bases lining up with TRBD2. The CDR3 has 14 amino acids. Germline CDR1 and CDR2: GTSNPN and SVGIG (reference sequence). V lost 3 bases to trimming and J lost 5 bases; unmatched junction nucleotides: 5. CDR3 in amino acids: CAWRAVAGTGELFF. The CDR3 nucleotides are TGTGCCTGGAGGGCGGTAGCGGGGACCGGGGAGCTGTTTTTT. Looking up the rest from reference TRBV30 and TRBJ2-2 gives the full variable domain: SQTIHQWPATLVQPVGSPLSLECTVEGTSNPNLYWYRQAAGRGLQLLFYSVGIGQISSEVPQNLSASRPQDRQFILSSKKLLLSDSGFYLCAWRAVAGTGELFFGEGSRLTVL.

The genes are TRBV7-2 and TRBJ2-2; TRBD1 matches 7 bases. With V trimmed by 1 base and J by 3 bases, 2 bases remained unmatched. The CDR3 length is 15 residues. CDR1 is SGHTA and CDR2 is FQGNSA in the germline V gene. The CDR3 reads CASSLGTGDTGELFF. The CDR3 DNA is TGTGCCAGCAGCTTAGGCACAGGGGACACCGGGGAGCTGTTTTTT.

V and J are TRBV7-9 and TRBJ2-7; tentatively, D is TRBD1 (6 bases). The CDR3 is 15 residues long. Germline V CDR1 and CDR2: SEHNR, FQNEAQ (reference sequence). Trimming removed 1 base from V and 0 bases from J, with 10 bases in between. The CDR3 bases are TGTGCCAGCAGCTTAGATGGGACACCCTCCTACGAGCAGTACTTC. As protein: CASSLDGTPSYEQYF. The whole variable domain, remainder taken from reference TRBV7-9 and TRBJ2-7, is DTGVSQNPRHKITKRGQNVTFRCDPISEHNRLYWYRQTLGQGPEFLTYFQNEAQLEKSRLLSDRFSAERPKGSFSTLEIQRTEQGDSAMYLCASSLDGTPSYEQYFGPGTRLTVT.

The chain combines TRBV5-1 with TRBJ1-6, with a possible D match to TRBD1 (5 bases). Trimming removed 0 bases from V and 10 bases from J, with 11 bases in between. The length of the CDR3 is 14 residues. In germline, CDR1 is SGHRS, CDR2 YFSETQ. The CDR3 sequence: CASSLGDFASPLHF. CDR3 nucleotides: TGCGCCAGCAGCTTGGGGGACTTTGCCTCACCCCTCCACTTT. Full variable domain (outside the CDR3, taken from reference TRBV5-1 and TRBJ1-6): KAGVTQTPRYLIKTRGQQVTLSCSPISGHRSVSWYQQTPGQGLQFLFEYFSETQRNKGNFPGRFSGRQFSNSRSEMNVSTLELGDSALYLCASSLGDFASPLHFGNGTRLTVT.

This clone was detected once. The chain recombines TRBV28 with TRBJ2-7, with D maybe TRBD1 (6 bases). V lost 5 bases and J lost 6, with 23 bases in between. Germline values: CDR1 MDHEN, CDR2 SYDVKM. This CDR3 region has 16 residues. The CDR3 DNA sequence: TGTGCCAGCAGTGCCTCGGAGTTACAGGGAACTCGCGAGCAGTACTTC. This gives the protein CASSASELQGTREQYF.

The genes are TRBV5-1 and TRBJ2-3, with 8 positions matching TRBD2. Germline trimming cut 3 bases from V and 2 bases from J; bases unmatched to any gene: 8. The CDR3 extends over 16 amino acids. Germline V gene data show CDR1 as SGHRS and CDR2 as YFSETQ. Written as DNA, the CDR3 is TGCGCCAGCAGCTCGAAAATAGCGGGGCACACAGATACGCAGTATTTT. Its translation is CASSSKIAGHTDTQYF.

CDR3 in amino acids: CASSIGKTSGRSEQFF. CDR3 bases: TGTGCCAGCAGCATTGGCAAGACTAGCGGACGGAGTGAGCAGTTCTTC. This sequence joins TRBV2 and TRBJ2-1; 9 bases agree with TRBD2. CDR3 size: 16 residues. Trimming at V came to 6 bases and at J to 9 bases, leaving 15 bases not matched to a gene. Germline V gene sequence: CDR1 SNHLY, CDR2 FYNNEI.

The genes are TRBV5-6 and TRBJ2-3, with TRBD1 matching 9 bases. This CDR3 comprises 17 residues. V trimming: 5 bases; J trimming: 4 bases; junction bases outside the gene matches: 14. Germline lookup yields CDR1 SGHDT and CDR2 YYEEEE. The CDR3 region is CASSFIPGQGTADTQYF. The CDR3, as DNA: TGTGCCAGCAGTTTTATCCCGGGACAGGGAACAGCAGATACGCAGTATTTT.

V usage is TRBV6-1 and J usage is TRBJ2-3; D call uncertain. This CDR3 comprises 14 residues. CDR1 is MNHNS, CDR2 SASEGT, per germline. Deletions cut 2 bases from V and 1 base from J, with 7 bases between. The CDR3 coding sequence is TGTGCCAGCAGTGAACAGATTCGCACAGATACGCAGTATTTT. This codes for CASSEQIRTDTQYF.

This chain joins TRBV6-4 and TRBJ2-5; no clear D gene. The CDR3 sequence is 15 residues long. From germline, CDR1 is MRHNA and CDR2 SNTAGT. Trimming took off 2 bases at V and 3 bases at J, with 13 bases between the two ends. The CDR3 is CASSDVSYDEETQYF. Here the CDR3 DNA reads TGTGCCAGCAGTGACGTCAGTTACGATGAAGAGACCCAGTACTTC.

To note about this clone: Distinct nucleotide sequences in the sample also encode this CDR3. The chain couples TRBV5-1 to TRBJ2-1; TRBD2 aligns across 10 bases. Trimming took 4 bases from V and 10 from J; bases not matched to a gene: 5. CDR3 length equals 13 residues. The V gene's germline CDR1 is SGHRS and CDR2 YFSETQ. This CDR3 is CASSLGLASEQFF. DNA of the CDR3: TGCGCCAGCAGCCTGGGACTAGCGTCCGAGCAGTTCTTC.

The rearrangement uses TRBV7-2 and TRBJ2-5; TRBD2 matches at 7 bases. V gave up 5 bases and J gave up 7 bases; unmatched junction bases: 7. Per germline, CDR1 SGHTA and CDR2 FQGNSA. This CDR3 region has 13 residues. CDR3 sequence: CASSPDSGGTQYF. DNA for the CDR3: TGTGCCAGCAGCCCAGACTCGGGGGGGACCCAGTACTTC.

In the case of this clone: The same CDR3 can be traced to other DNA sequences in this sample. V gene TRBV9 combines with J gene TRBJ2-3, with 8 bases fitting TRBD2. Germline lookup yields CDR1 SGDLS and CDR2 YYNGEE. This CDR3 is built from 14 residues. The V segment lost 0 bases and the J segment 4 bases; nucleotides outside the gene matches: 1. CDR3 DNA sequence: TGTGCCAGCAGCGTAGAAGCGGGAGCAGATACGCAGTATTTT. Translation gives CASSVEAGADTQYF.

This clone came up once. V and J are TRBV2 and TRBJ1-1; 7 nucleotides line up with TRBD1. Germline values: CDR1 SNHLY, CDR2 FYNNEI. V dropped 6 bases and J dropped 5; count of bases not matched to a gene: 3. The CDR3 runs to 12 residues. The CDR3 is CASRGQPTEAFF. The CDR3 region has the DNA TGTGCCAGCAGGGGACAGCCAACTGAAGCTTTCTTT. Full variable domain (remainder filled in from reference TRBV2 and TRBJ1-1): EPEVTQTPSHQVTQMGQEVILRCVPISNHLYFYWYRQILGQKVEFLVSFYNNEISEKSEIFDDQFSVERPDGSNFTLKIRSTKLEDSAMYFCASRGQPTEAFFGQGTRLTVV.

This clone was detected only once. The chain carries TRBV28 and TRBJ1-4, with a possible D match to TRBD1 (6 bases). V was cut by 2 bases and J by 1 base, with 11 bases left in between. The CDR3 has 16 amino acids. CDR1 is MDHEN and CDR2 is SYDVKM in the germline V gene. CDR3 sequence: CASSLRGGGTNEKLFF. CDR3 coding DNA: TGTGCCAGCAGTTTAAGGGGAGGGGGAACTAATGAAAAACTGTTTTTT.

The chain employs TRBV15 and TRBJ1-2; 8 nucleotides align to TRBD1. CDR1 is LNHNV and CDR2 is YYDKDF in the germline V gene (reference sequence). This CDR3 region has 13 residues. V was pared by 0 bases and J by 13 bases, with 7 bases of the junction left unmatched. The CDR3 sequence: CATSRDGGQGGTF. The CDR3 region has the DNA TGTGCCACCAGCAGAGATGGAGGACAGGGTGGCACCTTC.

The chain employs TRBV6-1 and TRBJ1-6; 7 positions match TRBD1. Germline CDR1 reads MNHNS; CDR2 reads SASEGT. Unmatched junction bases numbered 7, after V lost 2 bases and J lost 6 bases. This CDR3 region has 16 residues. In DNA form, the CDR3 reads TGTGCCAGCAGTGAACGGACAGGAGCCTTTAATTCACCCCTCCACTTT. This gives the protein CASSERTGAFNSPLHF.

The chain joins TRBV30 to TRBJ1-2; 7 bases agree with TRBD1. The CDR3 has 13 residues. Germline lookup yields CDR1 GTSNPN and CDR2 SVGIG (reference sequence). Unmatched junction bases numbered 6, after V lost 0 bases and J lost 8 bases. The CDR3 DNA is TGTGCCTGGAGTGTGGCGGGACAGCTCGGCTACACCTTC. Encoded protein: CAWSVAGQLGYTF.

This clone was seen a handful of times. This CDR3 reads CASSTGAAEAFF. DNA for the CDR3: TGTGCCAGCAGTACAGGGGCGGCTGAAGCTTTCTTT. The chain links TRBV2 to TRBJ1-1, with 7 bases that match TRBD1. Germline V gene sequence: CDR1 SNHLY, CDR2 FYNNEI. The CDR3 has 12 residues. The V and J ends lost 5 bases and 6 bases, in that order; junction bases with no gene match: 3.

V gene TRBV30 combines with J gene TRBJ1-6, with 7 bases aligning to TRBD1. The CDR3 has 16 amino acids. V shed 2 bases and J 5 bases; nucleotides not matched to a gene: 9. Germline CDR1 and CDR2: GTSNPN and SVGIG (reference sequence). This CDR3 reads CAWSQGVGGHNSPLHF. The CDR3 coding sequence is TGTGCCTGGAGTCAGGGGGTTGGGGGGCATAATTCACCCCTCCACTTT.

This clone occurred many times. V is TRBV27 and J is TRBJ2-6; D possibly matches TRBD1 or TRBD2 (5 bases each). The length of the CDR3 is 16 residues. Trimming took off 2 bases at V and 2 bases at J, with 10 bases between the two ends. Germline values: CDR1 MNHEY, CDR2 SMNVEV (reference sequence). The CDR3 reads CASSLVGTAGANVLTF. CDR3 bases: TGTGCCAGCAGTTTAGTAGGGACGGCTGGGGCCAACGTCCTGACTTTC.